The clone carrying this T cell receptor beta chain showed up just a few times. This sample was taken from a study of CD8+ T cells in alopecia areata. The authors extracted RNA and reverse transcribed it into cDNA as the sequencing template. TCRdb's copy holds only in-frame clones and misses some; the assay was immunoSEQ multiplex PCR. The data show 200,000 to 250,000 clones, with over 60% seen just once and roughly 4.2% held by the top ten. Treatment described: oral pan-JAK inhibitor, 5-10 mg twice daily. This receptor was obtained from a human donor with alopecia areata. Sequenced material: CD4+ T cells sorted from blood, taken at week 4, from a patient treated with tofacitinib.

In DNA, the CDR3 is TGTGCCTACTCCCAGGGGAACTATGGCTACACCTTC. As protein: CAYSQGNYGYTF. The V call is TRBV30, the J call TRBJ1-2; TRBD1 might be the D (6 bases). CDR1 and CDR2 from the germline V gene are GTSNPN and SVGIG (reference sequence). The V and J ends lost 7 bases and 2 bases respectively, with 11 bases between them. This CDR3 is built from 12 residues.